This T cell receptor (beta chain) was sequenced during a study of shared clonotypes between healthy human individuals. There are 15 residues in the CDR3. From germline, CDR1 is KGHSH and CDR2 LQKENI. The V gene end was trimmed by 3 bases and the J gene end by 6 bases; junction bases not matched to a gene: 8. Assay execution proceeded at the deep level. The assay was immunoSEQ multiplex PCR, and TCRdb's table has in-frame clones only and misses some. The sample records about 1.4 million clones, 95% to 97% being singletons. This receptor was identified in a man aged 25 to 45 in good health. The chain is built from TRBV18 and TRBJ2-1; 7 bases map to TRBD2. The sample was naive CD4+ T cells sorted from blood. The subset is: CD45RA+ positively selected. The CDR3 sequence: CASSPLSGVGNEQFF. DNA of the CDR3: TGTGCCAGCTCACCTTTGAGCGGGGTCGGCAATGAGCAGTTCTTC.